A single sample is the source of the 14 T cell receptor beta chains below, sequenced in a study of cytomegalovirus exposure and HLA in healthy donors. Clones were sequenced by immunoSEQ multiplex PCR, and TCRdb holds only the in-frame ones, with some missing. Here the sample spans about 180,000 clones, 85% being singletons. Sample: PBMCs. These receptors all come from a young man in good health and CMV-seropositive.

The CDR3 here is CASSIAGTDSVNEQFF. CDR3 nucleotide sequence: TGTGCCAGCAGCATAGCCGGGACAGACTCGGTAAATGAGCAGTTCTTC. This chain joins TRBV13 and TRBJ2-1, with 7 bases identical to TRBD1. Trimming cost V 5 bases and J 7 bases; bases outside gene matches: 14. Germline V gene data show CDR1 as PRHDT and CDR2 as FYEKMQ (reference sequence). The CDR3 consists of 16 residues.

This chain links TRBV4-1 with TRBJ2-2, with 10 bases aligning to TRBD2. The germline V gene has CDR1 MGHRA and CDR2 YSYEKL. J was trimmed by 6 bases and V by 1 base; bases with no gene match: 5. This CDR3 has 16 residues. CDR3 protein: CASSQGSLAGAGELFF. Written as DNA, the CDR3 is TGCGCCAGCAGCCAAGGATCGCTAGCGGGAGCCGGGGAGCTGTTTTTT.

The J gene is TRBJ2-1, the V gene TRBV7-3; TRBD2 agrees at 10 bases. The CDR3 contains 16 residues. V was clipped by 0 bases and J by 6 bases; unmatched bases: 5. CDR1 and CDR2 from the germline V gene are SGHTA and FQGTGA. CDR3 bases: TGTGCCAGCAGCTTAACAACTAGCGGGGTATCCAATGAGCAGTTCTTC. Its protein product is CASSLTTSGVSNEQFF.

The CDR3 loop is CASSVGQGFQYF. CDR3 nucleotides: TGTGCCAGCAGTGTGGGACAGGGGTTTCAGTACTTC. This rearrangement joins TRBV2 to TRBJ2-7; 10 bases map to TRBD1. Losses at the gene ends were 4 bases for V and 10 bases for J; bases not matched to a gene: 4. This CDR3 spans 12 amino acids. Germline-derived CDR1 and CDR2 are SNHLY and FYNNEI.

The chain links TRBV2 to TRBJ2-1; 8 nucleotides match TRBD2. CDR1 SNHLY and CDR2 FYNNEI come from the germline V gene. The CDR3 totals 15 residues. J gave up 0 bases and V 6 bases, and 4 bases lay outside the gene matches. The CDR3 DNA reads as TGTGCCAGCAGCCCCAGCGGGAGCTCCTACAATGAGCAGTTCTTC. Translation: CASSPSGSSYNEQFF.

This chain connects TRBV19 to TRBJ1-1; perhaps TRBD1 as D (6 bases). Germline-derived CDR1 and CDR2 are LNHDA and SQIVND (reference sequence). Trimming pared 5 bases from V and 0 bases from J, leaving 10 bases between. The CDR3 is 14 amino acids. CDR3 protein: CASSEDSMNTEAFF. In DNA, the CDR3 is TGTGCCAGTAGTGAGGACAGCATGAACACTGAAGCTTTCTTT. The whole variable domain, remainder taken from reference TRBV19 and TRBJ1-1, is DGGITQSPKYLFRKEGQNVTLSCEQNLNHDAMYWYRQDPGQGLRLIYYSQIVNDFQKGDIAEGYSVSREKKESFPLTVTSAQKNPTAFYLCASSEDSMNTEAFFGQGTRLTVV.

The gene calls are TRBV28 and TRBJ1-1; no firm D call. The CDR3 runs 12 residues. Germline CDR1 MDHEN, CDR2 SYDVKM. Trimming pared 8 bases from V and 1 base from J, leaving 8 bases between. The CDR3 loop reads CASGEGNTEAFF. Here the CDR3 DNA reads TGTGCCAGCGGGGAGGGGAACACTGAAGCTTTCTTT. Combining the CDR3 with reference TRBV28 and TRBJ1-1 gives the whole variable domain DVKVTQSSRYLVKRTGEKVFLECVQDMDHENMFWYRQDPGLGLRLIYFSYDVKMKEKGDIPEGYSVSREKKERFSLILESASTNQTSMYLCASGEGNTEAFFGQGTRLTVV.

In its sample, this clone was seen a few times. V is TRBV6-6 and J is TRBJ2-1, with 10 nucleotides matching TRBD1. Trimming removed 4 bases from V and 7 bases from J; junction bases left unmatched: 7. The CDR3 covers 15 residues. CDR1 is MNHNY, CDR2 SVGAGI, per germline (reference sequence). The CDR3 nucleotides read TGTGCCAGCAGTTTCGACAGGGGGCATTGGAATGAGCAGTTCTTC. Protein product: CASSFDRGHWNEQFF.

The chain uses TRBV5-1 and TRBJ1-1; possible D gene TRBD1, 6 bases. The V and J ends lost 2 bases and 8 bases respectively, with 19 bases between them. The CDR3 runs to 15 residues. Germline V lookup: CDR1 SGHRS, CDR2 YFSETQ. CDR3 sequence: CASSLGTWGRGEAFF. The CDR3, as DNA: TGCGCCAGCAGCTTAGGGACCTGGGGAAGGGGGGAAGCTTTCTTT.

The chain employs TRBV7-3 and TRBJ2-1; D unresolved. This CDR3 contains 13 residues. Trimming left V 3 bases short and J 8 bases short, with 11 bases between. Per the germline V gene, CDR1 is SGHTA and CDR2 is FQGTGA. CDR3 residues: CASSFILSDEQFF. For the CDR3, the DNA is TGTGCCAGCAGCTTTATCCTTTCGGATGAGCAGTTCTTC.

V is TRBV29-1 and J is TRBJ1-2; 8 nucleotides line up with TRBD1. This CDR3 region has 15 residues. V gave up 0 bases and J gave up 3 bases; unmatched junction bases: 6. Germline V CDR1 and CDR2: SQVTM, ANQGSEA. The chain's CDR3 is CSVEEQGAGYYGYTF. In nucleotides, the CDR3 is TGCAGCGTTGAAGAGCAGGGGGCGGGATACTATGGCTACACCTTC.

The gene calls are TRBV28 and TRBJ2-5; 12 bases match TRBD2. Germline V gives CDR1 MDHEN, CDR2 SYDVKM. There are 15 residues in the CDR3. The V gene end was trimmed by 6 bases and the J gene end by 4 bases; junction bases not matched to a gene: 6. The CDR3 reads CASSLPSGRAETQYF. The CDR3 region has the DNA TGTGCCAGCAGCCTACCTAGCGGGAGGGCAGAGACCCAGTACTTC. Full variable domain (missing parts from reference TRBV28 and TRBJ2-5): DVKVTQSSRYLVKRTGEKVFLECVQDMDHENMFWYRQDPGLGLRLIYFSYDVKMKEKGDIPEGYSVSREKKERFSLILESASTNQTSMYLCASSLPSGRAETQYFGPGTRLLVL.

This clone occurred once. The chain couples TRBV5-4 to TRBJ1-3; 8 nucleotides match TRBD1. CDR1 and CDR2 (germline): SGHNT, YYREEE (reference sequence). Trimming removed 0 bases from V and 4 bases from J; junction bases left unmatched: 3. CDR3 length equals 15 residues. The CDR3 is CASSLGQGNGNTIYF. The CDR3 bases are TGTGCCAGCAGCTTGGGACAGGGGAACGGAAACACCATATATTTT.

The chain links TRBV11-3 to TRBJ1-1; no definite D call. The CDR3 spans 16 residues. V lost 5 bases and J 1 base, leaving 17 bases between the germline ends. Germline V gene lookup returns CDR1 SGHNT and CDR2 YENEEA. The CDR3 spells CASSPSGPTANTEAFF. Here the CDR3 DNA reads TGTGCCAGCAGCCCCAGTGGTCCTACAGCGAACACTGAAGCTTTCTTT.